This record looks at one T cell receptor (beta chain) sequence and its context. This entry belongs to a study of sequential checkpoint blockade in melanoma. On the study more broadly: Arm A got nivolumab then ipilimumab; arm B the reverse, 1:1. Each arm's sequence ended with maintenance nivolumab.

Sample treatment: randomized to nivolumab then ipilimumab (arm A) or the reverse (arm B). DNA-damaging chemotherapy had not been given to any patient beforehand. Sorted cells were live CD3+CD8+, lacking CD19 and CD56, from PBMCs. This table comes from immunoSEQ multiplex PCR, and its TCRdb copy is limited to in-frame clones, with some not included. Of 15,000 to 20,000 clones listed, roughly two thirds are singletons. V was trimmed by 5 bases and J by 2 bases, leaving 10 bases between them. The CDR3 has 13 amino acids. Germline loops: CDR1 MNHEY, CDR2 SMNVEV (reference sequence). This sequence was found in a human donor with melanoma. The sample in question was CD8+ T cells sorted from blood (inferred from file names), obtained from a patient given nivolumab and ipilimumab in sequence. The chain recombines TRBV27 with TRBJ2-7; D is unresolved. The CDR3 DNA follows: TGTGCCAGCAGTCCAGTTGGTACCTACGAGCAGTACTTC. Translating gives CASSPVGTYEQYF.